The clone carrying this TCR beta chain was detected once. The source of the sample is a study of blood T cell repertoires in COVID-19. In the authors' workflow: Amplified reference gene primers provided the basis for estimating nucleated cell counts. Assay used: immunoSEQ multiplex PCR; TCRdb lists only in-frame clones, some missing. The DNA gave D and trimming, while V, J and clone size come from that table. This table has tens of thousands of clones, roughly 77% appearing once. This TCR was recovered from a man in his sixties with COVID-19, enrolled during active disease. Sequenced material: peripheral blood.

The CDR3 bases are TGTGCCACCAGCAGAGGACGTGGGGCTAGTGAAAAACTGTTTTTT. Its translation: CATSRGRGASEKLFF. The chain uses TRBV15 and TRBJ1-4; perhaps TRBD1 as D (5 bases). The V gene's germline CDR1 is LNHNV and CDR2 YYDKDF (reference sequence). CDR3 size: 15 residues. Trimming shortened V by 1 base and J by 7 bases, and 13 bases separated the two germline ends.